This T cell receptor beta chain derives from a study of blood T cell repertoires in COVID-19. This clone was seen only once. From germline, CDR1 is SGHRS and CDR2 YFSETQ. This CDR3 is 15 amino acids long. V lost 0 bases to trimming and J lost 3 bases, with 10 bases between them. Here immunoSEQ multiplex PCR was the method, and the copy in TCRdb shows in-frame clones only, minus some. The data hold 300,000 to 450,000 clones, with around 87% observed a single time. The sequence was collected from a woman between 55 and 75 years old with COVID-19, enrolled during active disease. The chain uses TRBV5-1 and TRBJ1-3; D is ambiguous. Sequenced input: peripheral blood. The CDR3 DNA reads TGCGCCAGCAGCTTGGGAGGGTCGGTTGGAAACACCATATATTTT. It is translated as CASSLGGSVGNTIYF.